The source of this T cell receptor beta chain is a study of glioma-infiltrating T cells. Amplification of TCR alpha and beta CDR3 regions from RNA used iRepertoire nested multiplex PCR. TCRdb re-called the multiplex PCR reads through MiXCR, storing one row per CDR3 protein. The data show over 100,000 distinct CDR3 sequences, less than 30% seen once. Germline CDR1 reads MGHRA; CDR2 reads YSYEKL. CDR3 length: 15 residues. V dropped 0 bases and J dropped 5 bases, with 13 bases sitting between them. Study-level findings and limits: Only very few CDR3 sequences appeared in both tissue and blood. Non-neoplastic patients had below-expected tissue-blood divergence, while all gliomas exceeded expectation.

In the case of this clonotype: Its cognate antigen is unknown.

This receptor was obtained from a human donor with low-grade glioma or glioblastoma, undergoing nonglioma brain surgery, or in good health (not recorded which). The chain employs TRBV4-1 and TRBJ2-5; D might be TRBD2 (7 bases). The material sequenced was glioma tissue, nonneoplastic brain tissue, or PBMCs (not recorded which). The CDR3 protein is CASSQEGGPRETQYF. The CDR3 nucleotides read TGCGCCAGCAGCCAAGAGGGGGGGCCCCGGGAGACCCAGTACTTC.